The 5 T cell receptor beta chains below were found in one sample sequenced in a study of shared clonotypes between healthy human individuals. The table came from immunoSEQ multiplex PCR; TCRdb's copy has only in-frame clones and leaves some out. The sample holds under 600,000 clones; about 79% are singletons and the top ten take about an eighth. The sample was PBMCs. Every receptor here comes from a woman in her thirties or forties in good health. Some clones in this sample may be carry-over from other donors' samples.

V usage is TRBV19 and J usage is TRBJ2-3; D is ambiguous. This CDR3 comprises 14 residues. The V gene lost 6 bases and the J gene lost 0 bases, with 10 bases spanning the gap. The germline V gene encodes CDR1 LNHDA and CDR2 SQIVND (reference sequence). CDR3 coding DNA: TGTGCCAGTAGGGAGTCTCCTAGCACAGATACGCAGTATTTT. It translates to CASRESPSTDTQYF.

V and J are TRBV7-3 and TRBJ2-3; 10 bases agree with TRBD2. There are 16 residues in the CDR3. Germline CDR1 is SGHTA and CDR2 is FQGTGA. V lost 5 bases and J lost 2; bases outside the gene matches: 7. CDR3 loop: CASSGLAGASTDTQYF. The DNA of the CDR3 is TGTGCCAGCAGCGGGCTAGCGGGAGCCTCCACAGATACGCAGTATTTT.

V gene TRBV30 combines with J gene TRBJ1-1; 8 nucleotides align to TRBD1. J lost 10 bases, V lost 2 bases, and 9 bases had no gene match. The germline V gene encodes CDR1 GTSNPN and CDR2 SVGIG (reference sequence). The CDR3 runs 13 residues. CDR3 residues: CAWSPTGVGGAFF. The CDR3, as DNA: TGTGCCTGGAGTCCGACAGGGGTAGGCGGAGCTTTCTTT.

This chain connects TRBV6-5 to TRBJ1-2; 8 nucleotides agree with TRBD1. The V and J ends lost 8 bases and 2 bases, in that order; junction bases with no gene match: 4. The CDR3 runs 13 residues. The germline V gene has CDR1 MNHEY and CDR2 SVGAGI. CDR3 amino acids: CASSDRANYGYTF. The CDR3 coding sequence is TGTGCCAGCTCGGACAGGGCAAACTATGGCTACACCTTC.

The gene calls are TRBV7-2 and TRBJ2-2; weak D call: TRBD2 (7 bases). The V gene lost 4 bases and the J gene lost 6 bases, with 24 bases spanning the gap. CDR3 length: 18 residues. In germline, CDR1 is SGHTA, CDR2 FQGNSA. The CDR3 DNA reads TGTGCCAGCAGCTCCCACTTGGGGGGGCAGTTATTCGCCGGGGAGCTGTTTTTT. It specifies CASSSHLGGQLFAGELFF.